This record covers a single T cell receptor beta chain. These data come from a study of response to subunit inactivated influenza vaccine. MiXCR, run by TCRdb on the RT-PCR reads, gives a single entry per CDR3 protein. The table has hundreds of thousands of distinct CDR3 sequences, about a fifth seen once. The V gene's germline CDR1 is KGHSH and CDR2 LQKENI. V shed 3 bases and J 2 bases; nucleotides not matched to a gene: 10. This CDR3 spans 17 amino acids. Sample: PBMCs from blood, taken 21 months after vaccination. V is TRBV18 and J is TRBJ2-1; TRBD2 matches at 7 bases. This sequence was found in a man aged 50-75 years who received an inactivated influenza vaccine. Written as DNA, the CDR3 is TGTGCCAGCTCACCTACCGAGGGGCTAGCGGCCTACAATGAGCAGTTCTTC. This translates into CASSPTEGLAAYNEQFF.